The clone carrying this TCR beta chain was picked up many times. The source of the sample is a study of T cell responses to AZD1222 COVID-19 vaccine. Trimming removed 5 bases from V and 6 bases from J, with 14 bases in between. The CDR3 is made up of 13 amino acids. Germline loops: CDR1 SEHNR, CDR2 FQNEAQ (reference sequence). Produced via immunoSEQ multiplex PCR; TCRdb's table is partial and in-frame only. Here the sample spans 130,000 to 150,000 clones, approximately 88% being singletons. Sequencing used peripheral blood, obtained on day 0 of AZD1222 vaccination. The chain couples TRBV7-9 to TRBJ2-7; D tentatively fits TRBD1 or TRBD2 (5 bases each). This TCR derives from an adult in good health. The CDR3 loop is CASSGGVPGEQYF. CDR3 in DNA: TGTGCCAGCAGCGGGGGAGTACCCGGCGAGCAGTACTTC.